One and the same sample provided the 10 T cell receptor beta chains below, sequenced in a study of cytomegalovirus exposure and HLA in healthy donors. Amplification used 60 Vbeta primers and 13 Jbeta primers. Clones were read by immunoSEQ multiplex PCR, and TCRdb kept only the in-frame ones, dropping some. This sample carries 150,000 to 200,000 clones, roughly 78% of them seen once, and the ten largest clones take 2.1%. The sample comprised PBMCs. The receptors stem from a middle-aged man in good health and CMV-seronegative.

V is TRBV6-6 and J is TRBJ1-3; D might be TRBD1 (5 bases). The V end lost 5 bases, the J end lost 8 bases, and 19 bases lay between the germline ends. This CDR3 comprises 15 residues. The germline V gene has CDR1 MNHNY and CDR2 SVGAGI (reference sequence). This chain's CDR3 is CASSTQGGRLDTIYF. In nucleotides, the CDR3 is TGTGCCAGCAGTACCCAGGGAGGACGGTTGGACACCATATATTTT.

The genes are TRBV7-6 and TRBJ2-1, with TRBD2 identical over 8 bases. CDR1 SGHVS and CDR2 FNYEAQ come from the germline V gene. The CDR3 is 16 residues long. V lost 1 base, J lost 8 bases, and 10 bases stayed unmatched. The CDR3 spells CASSLVVAGGGDEQFF. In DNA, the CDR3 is TGTGCCAGCAGCTTAGTGGTGGCGGGAGGTGGGGATGAGCAGTTCTTC.

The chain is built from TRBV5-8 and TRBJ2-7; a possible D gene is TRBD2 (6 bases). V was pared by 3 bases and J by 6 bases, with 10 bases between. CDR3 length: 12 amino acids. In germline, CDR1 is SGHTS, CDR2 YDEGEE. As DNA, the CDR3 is TGTGCCAGCAGCTCTGGGAGGCGCGAGCAGTACTTC. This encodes CASSSGRREQYF. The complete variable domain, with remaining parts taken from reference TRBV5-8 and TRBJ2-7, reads EAGVTQSPTHLIKTRGQQATLRCSPISGHTSVYWYQQALGLGLQFLLWYDEGEERNRGNFPPRFSGRQFPNYSSELNVNALELEDSALYLCASSSGRREQYFGPGTRLTVT.

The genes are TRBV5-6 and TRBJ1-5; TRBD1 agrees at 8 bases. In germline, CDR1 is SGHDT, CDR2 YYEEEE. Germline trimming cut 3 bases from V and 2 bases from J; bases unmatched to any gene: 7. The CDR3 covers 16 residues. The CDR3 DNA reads TGTGCCAGCAGCTCCATGGGGACAGGAGGCAATCAGCCCCAGCATTTT. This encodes CASSSMGTGGNQPQHF.

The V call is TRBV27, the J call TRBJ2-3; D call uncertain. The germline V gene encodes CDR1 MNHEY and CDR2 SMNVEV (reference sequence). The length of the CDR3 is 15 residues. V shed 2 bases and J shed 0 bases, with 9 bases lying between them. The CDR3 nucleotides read TGTGCCAGCAGTTTAGATAGCCCTAGCACAGATACGCAGTATTTT. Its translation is CASSLDSPSTDTQYF.

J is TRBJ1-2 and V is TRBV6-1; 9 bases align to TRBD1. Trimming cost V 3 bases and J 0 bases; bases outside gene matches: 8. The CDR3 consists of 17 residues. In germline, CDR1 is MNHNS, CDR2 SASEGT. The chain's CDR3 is CASSDIGGTGTNYGYTF. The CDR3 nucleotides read TGTGCCAGCAGTGACATTGGCGGGACAGGGACTAACTATGGCTACACCTTC.

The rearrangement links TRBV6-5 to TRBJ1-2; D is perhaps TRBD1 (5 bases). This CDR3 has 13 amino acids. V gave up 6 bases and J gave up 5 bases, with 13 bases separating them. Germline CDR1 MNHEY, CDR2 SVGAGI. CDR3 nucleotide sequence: TGTGCCAGCAGCCGCGGGACTGCATATGGCTACACCTTC. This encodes CASSRGTAYGYTF.

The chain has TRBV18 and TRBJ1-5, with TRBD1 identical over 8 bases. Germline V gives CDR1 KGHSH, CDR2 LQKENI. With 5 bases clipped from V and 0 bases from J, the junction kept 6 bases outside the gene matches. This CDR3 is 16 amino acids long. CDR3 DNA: TGTGCCAGCTCAACCTTGGACAGGGATAGCAATCAGCCCCAGCATTTT. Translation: CASSTLDRDSNQPQHF.

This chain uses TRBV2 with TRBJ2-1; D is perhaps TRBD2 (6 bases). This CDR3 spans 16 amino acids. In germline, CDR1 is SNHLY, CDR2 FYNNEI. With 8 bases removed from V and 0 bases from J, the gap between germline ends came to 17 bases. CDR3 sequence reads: CASREGVAASYNEQFF. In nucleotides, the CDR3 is TGTGCCAGCCGAGAAGGGGTAGCGGCCTCCTACAATGAGCAGTTCTTC.

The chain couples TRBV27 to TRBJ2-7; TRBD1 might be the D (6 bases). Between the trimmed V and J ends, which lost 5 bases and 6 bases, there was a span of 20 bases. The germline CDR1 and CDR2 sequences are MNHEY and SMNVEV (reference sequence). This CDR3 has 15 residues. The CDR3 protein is CASSNGTQGLSEQYF. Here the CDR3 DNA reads TGTGCCAGCAGTAACGGGACACAGGGTCTAAGCGAGCAGTACTTC.